The subject of this entry is one T cell receptor beta chain. Germline lookup yields CDR1 SGHDT and CDR2 YYEEEE. This CDR3 is built from 16 residues. With V trimmed by 0 bases and J by 5 bases, 8 bases remained unmatched. This sample was taken from a study of T cells in Graves' hyperthyroidism and ophthalmopathy. From RNA transcripts, TCR beta CDR3 regions were amplified. HTBI primers were the set used in a first-round RT-PCR of the TCR CDR3. TCRdb independently ran MiXCR on the multiplex PCR reads; one entry per CDR3 protein. The repertoire has about 740,000 distinct CDR3 sequences, around 13% of them found once; the top ten carry roughly a tenth.

The chain is built from TRBV5-6 and TRBJ2-1, with TRBD2 identical over 7 bases. The sample comprised blood. The source of this sequence is a woman aged 18-29 years with Graves' hyperthyroidism. Written as DNA, the CDR3 is TGTGCCAGCAGCTTGGCCCCAACCGGGAGGAACAATGAGCAGTTCTTC. Amino acid sequence: CASSLAPTGRNNEQFF.